This T cell receptor (beta chain) was identified in a study of T cells in Graves' hyperthyroidism and ophthalmopathy (dated 2019 in TCRdb). Background for the entire study: Peripheral blood was sampled at the time of initial diagnosis, prior to any treatment. After sampling, hyperthyroidism patients received methimazole starting at 30 mg daily, and ophthalmopathy patients received high-dose intravenous methylprednisolone. In addition, the study compared T-cell repertoires in thyroid tissue and in blood from five to seven Graves' hyperthyroidism patients. TCR V-J signatures able to tell the groups apart were searched for in a discovery cohort of about a hundred patients, of whom 43 had Graves' ophthalmopathy and around 57 had stable Graves' hyperthyroidism. The 85 to 100 discovery patients were randomly split 7:3 into training and test sets. Prospective prediction of ophthalmopathy was tested in an independent validation cohort consisting of roughly 20 hyperthyroidism patients and over 15 patients who later progressed to ophthalmopathy. The paper describes TCR Vbeta CDR3 sequencing of 135 peripheral blood samples, made up of under 50 ophthalmopathy patients, roughly 75 hyperthyroidism patients and some 17 progressor patients. Broad study findings and their caveats: Sample size was not statistically predetermined, and blinding of investigators to group allocation was not performed. In validation, the model predicted progression to ophthalmopathy with approximately 71% sensitivity and less than 75% specificity, a median of roughly seven months before onset. Most expanded thyroid clonotypes (frequency above 0.001) were also detected in blood, a finding suggesting that blood repertoires may reflect thyroid immune responses. A model built on a 13 V-J signature distinguished ophthalmopathy from stable hyperthyroidism, reaching about 89% sensitivity and around 81% specificity in cross-validation and 80%/75% in testing.

The TCR beta CDR3 regions were amplified from the RNA transcripts. The TCR CDR3 was subjected to a first round of RT-PCR using the HTBI primer set and the Qiagen OneStep RT-PCR kit. A second multiplex PCR round built the libraries, followed by size selection and purification. Paired-end sequencing of the libraries was performed with 100 bp reads on an Illumina HiSeq2000. Per the authors' processing: Raw data were processed with SOAPnuke, discarding reads with adapters, uncalled bases, mean Phred below 15, or no exact constant-primer or identifier match. COPE v1.2.5 was used to merge the high-quality paired reads, and each unique nucleotide sequence was defined as a clonotype. Clonotypes were aligned to IMGT TRBV, TRBD and TRBJ reference segments using MiTCR v1.1. The analysis included only V-J combinations with a frequency above 0.0001, which together covered around 99% of the repertoires. The TCS score was defined as the ratio of F50 (clonal expansion) to E x V (chaos), calculated using BLOSUM62-based TCRdist between CDR3 peptides within each V-J. Welch's t-statistics and random forest reduced 500 to 650 V-J features to 13, which were used in a naive Bayes classifier (R e1071). In TCRdb, the public reads were trimmed at Q25 with fastp and aligned with MiXCR, with productive beta chains retained. Entries that share a CDR3 protein sequence are merged under the most common genes and DNA. TCRdb, not the authors, supplied the V and J calls. The sample table holds about 640,000 distinct CDR3 sequences, of which more than 20% were seen once. Jointly, the top ten make up 34% of the sample.

This clonotype was seen ten or more times. Its antigen is unknown. No clone much larger than this one lies a single base away; base qualities are absent. Moderately to severely active disease, a Clinical Activity Score of at least 3, a NOSPECS grade of at least 4, and a duration under 3 months were present in ophthalmopathy patients. Patients with uncontrolled infections, other autoimmune diseases, pregnancy or lactation were excluded. Diagnoses relied on clinical symptoms, serum thyroxine and TRAb, thyroid ultrasound and orbital computed tomography. Ficoll-Paque density gradient centrifugation was used to isolate PBMCs from about 10 ml of fresh peripheral blood. Total RNA was extracted using Trizol reagent, and RNA quality was assessed on an Agilent 2100 Bioanalyzer. What was sequenced was blood. The sequence derives from a man between 25 and 39 years old with Graves' ophthalmopathy.

Here is the DNA: TGTGCCAGCAAACTCCCCTCCCTGATGGACAGGCCTCAAGGGTCCTACGAGCAGTACTTC. This translates into CASKLPSLMDRPQGSYEQYF. This receptor chain uses TRBV2 and TRBJ2-7, with TRBD1 identical over 7 junction bases. The germline V gene encodes CDR1 SNHLY and CDR2 FYNNEI. Reading from cysteine to phenylalanine, the CDR3 counts 20 amino acids. The DNA shown is the 60-base CDR3, in frame from base 1. Germline trimming amounts to 7 bases on V and 1 base on J, with 25 as the count of junction bases outside the gene matches.